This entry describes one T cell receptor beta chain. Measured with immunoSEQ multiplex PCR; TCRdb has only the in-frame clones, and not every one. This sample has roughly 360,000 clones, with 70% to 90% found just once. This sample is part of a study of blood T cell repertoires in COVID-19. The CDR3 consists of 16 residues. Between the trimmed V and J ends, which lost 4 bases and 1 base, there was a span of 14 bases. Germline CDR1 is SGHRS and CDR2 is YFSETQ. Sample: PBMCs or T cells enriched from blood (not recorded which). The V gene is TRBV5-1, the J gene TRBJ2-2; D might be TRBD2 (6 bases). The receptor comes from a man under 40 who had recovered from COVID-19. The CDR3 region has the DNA TGCGCCAGCAGCCCGCCCGGGACTCAGAACACCGGGGAGCTGTTTTTT. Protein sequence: CASSPPGTQNTGELFF. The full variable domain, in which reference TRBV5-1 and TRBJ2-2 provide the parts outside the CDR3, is KAGVTQTPRYLIKTRGQQVTLSCSPISGHRSVSWYQQTPGQGLQFLFEYFSETQRNKGNFPGRFSGRQFSNSRSEMNVSTLELGDSALYLCASSPPGTQNTGELFFGEGSRLTVL.